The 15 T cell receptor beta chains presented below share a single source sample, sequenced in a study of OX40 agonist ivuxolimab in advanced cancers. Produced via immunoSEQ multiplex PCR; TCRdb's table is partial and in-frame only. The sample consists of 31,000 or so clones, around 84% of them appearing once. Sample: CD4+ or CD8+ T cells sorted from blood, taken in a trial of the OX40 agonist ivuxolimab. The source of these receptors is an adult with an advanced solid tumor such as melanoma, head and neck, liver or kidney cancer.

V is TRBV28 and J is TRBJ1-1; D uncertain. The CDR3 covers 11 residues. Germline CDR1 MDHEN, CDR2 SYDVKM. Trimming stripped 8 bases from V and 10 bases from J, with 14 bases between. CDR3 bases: TGTGCCAGCTATCGAGGGAGGGTAGCTTTCTTT. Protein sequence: CASYRGRVAFF. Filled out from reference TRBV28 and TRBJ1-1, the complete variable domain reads DVKVTQSSRYLVKRTGEKVFLECVQDMDHENMFWYRQDPGLGLRLIYFSYDVKMKEKGDIPEGYSVSREKKERFSLILESASTNQTSMYLCASYRGRVAFFGQGTRLTVV.

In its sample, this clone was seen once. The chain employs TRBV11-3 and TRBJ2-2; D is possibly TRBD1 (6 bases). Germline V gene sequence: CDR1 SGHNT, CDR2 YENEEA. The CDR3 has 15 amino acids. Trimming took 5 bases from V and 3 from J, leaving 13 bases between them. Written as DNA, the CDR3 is TGTGCCAGCAGCCCCAGGGGCTTTGACACCGGGGAGCTGTTTTTT. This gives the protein CASSPRGFDTGELFF.

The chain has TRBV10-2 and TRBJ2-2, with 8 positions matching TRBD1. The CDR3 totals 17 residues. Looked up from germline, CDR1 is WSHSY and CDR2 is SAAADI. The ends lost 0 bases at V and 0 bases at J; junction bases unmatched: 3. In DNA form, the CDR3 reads TGCGCCAGCAGTGAGTCCTGGGACAGGACGAACACCGGGGAGCTGTTTTTT. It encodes CASSESWDRTNTGELFF.

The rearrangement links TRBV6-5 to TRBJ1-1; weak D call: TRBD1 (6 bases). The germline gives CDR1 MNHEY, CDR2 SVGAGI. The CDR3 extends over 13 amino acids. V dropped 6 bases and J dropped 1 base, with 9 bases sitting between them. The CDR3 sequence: CASSQGPNTEAFF. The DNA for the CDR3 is TGTGCCAGCAGCCAGGGGCCGAACACTGAAGCTTTCTTT.

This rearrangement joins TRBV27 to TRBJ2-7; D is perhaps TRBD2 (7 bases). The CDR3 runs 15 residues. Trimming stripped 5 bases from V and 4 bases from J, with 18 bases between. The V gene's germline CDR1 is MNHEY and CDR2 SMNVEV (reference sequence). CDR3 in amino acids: CASSGGAGFEYEQYF. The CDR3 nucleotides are TGTGCCAGCAGTGGGGGGGCAGGGTTTGAATACGAGCAGTACTTC.

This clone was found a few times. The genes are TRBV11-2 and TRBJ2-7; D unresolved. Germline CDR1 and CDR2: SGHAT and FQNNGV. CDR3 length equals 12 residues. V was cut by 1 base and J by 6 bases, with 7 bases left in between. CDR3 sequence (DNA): TGTGCCAGCAGCTTAGGGAGTCCCGAGCAGTACTTC. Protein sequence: CASSLGSPEQYF.

CDR3 in amino acids: CASSLGGGAWADTQYF. CDR3 DNA sequence: TGTGCCAGCAGCTTAGGTGGGGGCGCGTGGGCAGATACGCAGTATTTT. V gene TRBV7-6 combines with J gene TRBJ2-3; perhaps TRBD1 as D (6 bases). Trimming took off 1 base at V and 4 bases at J, with 15 bases between the two ends. The CDR3 covers 16 residues. Germline V gene lookup returns CDR1 SGHVS and CDR2 FNYEAQ.

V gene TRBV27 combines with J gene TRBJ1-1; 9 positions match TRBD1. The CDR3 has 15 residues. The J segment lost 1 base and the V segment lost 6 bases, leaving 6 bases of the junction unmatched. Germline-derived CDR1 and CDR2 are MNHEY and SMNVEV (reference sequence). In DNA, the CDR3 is TGTGCCAGCAGCCCCGACAGGGGGGAGAACACTGAAGCTTTCTTT. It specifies CASSPDRGENTEAFF.

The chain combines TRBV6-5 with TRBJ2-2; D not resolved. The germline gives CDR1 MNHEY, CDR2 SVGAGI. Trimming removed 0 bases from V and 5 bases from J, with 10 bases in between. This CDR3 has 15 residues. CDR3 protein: CASSYSGPPTGELFF. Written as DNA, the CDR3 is TGTGCCAGCAGTTACTCTGGGCCCCCTACCGGGGAGCTGTTTTTT.

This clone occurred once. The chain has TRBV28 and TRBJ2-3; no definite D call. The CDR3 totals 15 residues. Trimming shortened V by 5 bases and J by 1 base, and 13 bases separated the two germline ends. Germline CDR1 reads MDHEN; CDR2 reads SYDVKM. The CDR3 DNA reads TGTGCCAGCAGTATACCTAGTGGGGGCACAGATACGCAGTATTTT. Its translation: CASSIPSGGTDTQYF.

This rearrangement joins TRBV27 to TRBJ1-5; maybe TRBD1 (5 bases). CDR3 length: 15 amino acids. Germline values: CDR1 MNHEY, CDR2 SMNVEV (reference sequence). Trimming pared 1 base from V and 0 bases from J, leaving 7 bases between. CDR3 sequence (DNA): TGTGCCAGCAGTTTATGGGGGTATAGCAATCAGCCCCAGCATTTT. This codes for CASSLWGYSNQPQHF.

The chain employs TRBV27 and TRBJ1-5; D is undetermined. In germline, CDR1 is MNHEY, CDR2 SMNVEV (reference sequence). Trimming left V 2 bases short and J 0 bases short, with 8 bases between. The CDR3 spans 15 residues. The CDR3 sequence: CASSLGRSSNQPQHF. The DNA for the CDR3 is TGTGCCAGCAGTTTAGGGCGGAGTAGCAATCAGCCCCAGCATTTT.

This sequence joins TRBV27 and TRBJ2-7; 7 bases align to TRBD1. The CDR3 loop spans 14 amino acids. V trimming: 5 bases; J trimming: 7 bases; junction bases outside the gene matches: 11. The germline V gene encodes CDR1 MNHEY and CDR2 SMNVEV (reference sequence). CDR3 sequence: CASSPSSGTDEQYF. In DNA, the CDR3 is TGTGCCAGCAGTCCGTCATCCGGGACAGATGAGCAGTACTTC.

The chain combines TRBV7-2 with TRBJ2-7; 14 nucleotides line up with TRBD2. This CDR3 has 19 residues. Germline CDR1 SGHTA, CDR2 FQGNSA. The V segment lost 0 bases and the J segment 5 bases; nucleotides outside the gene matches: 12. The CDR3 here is CASSLAGTSGGPVGDEQYF. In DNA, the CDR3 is TGTGCCAGCAGCTTAGCGGGGACTAGCGGGGGTCCGGTCGGTGACGAGCAGTACTTC.

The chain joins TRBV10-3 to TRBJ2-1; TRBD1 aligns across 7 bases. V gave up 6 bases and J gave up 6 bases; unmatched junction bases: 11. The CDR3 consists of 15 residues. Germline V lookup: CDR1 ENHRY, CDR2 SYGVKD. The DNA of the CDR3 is TGTGCCATCAGGGAACAGGGGAGCTCTACCAATGAGCAGTTCTTC. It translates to CAIREQGSSTNEQFF.